Below, 14 T cell receptor beta chains from the same sample are listed, as sequenced in a study of T cell repertoires in cytomegalovirus infection. Antigen specificity for these receptors is unknown. From the reads, TCRdb called clonotypes with MiXCR, one entry per CDR3 protein. The sample holds fewer than 1,000,000 distinct CDR3 sequences, 30% to 40% seen once. The source material was cultured CD8+ T cells from PBMCs, sampled from culture after CMV antigen stimulation. All receptors come from a human donor in good health (CMV status not recorded). Some clones in this sample may be carry-over from other donors' samples.

The chain recombines TRBV27 with TRBJ2-1, with TRBD1 matching 7 bases. From germline, CDR1 is MNHEY and CDR2 SMNVEV (reference sequence). The J segment lost 5 bases and the V segment lost 5 bases, leaving 24 bases of the junction unmatched. The CDR3 has 20 amino acids. CDR3 protein: CASSKPKRTREGAIDNEQFF. DNA of the CDR3: TGTGCCAGCAGTAAACCCAAACGGACGCGCGAGGGGGCAATAGACAATGAGCAGTTCTTC.

This clonotype was found many times. The rearrangement links TRBV12-5 to TRBJ2-1; maybe TRBD2 (6 bases). The germline V and J ends were trimmed by 3 bases and 8 bases, with 8 bases remaining between them. Germline assignment: CDR1 LGHNT and CDR2 FRNRAP. The CDR3 runs to 12 residues. CDR3 residues: CASGFGGYEQFF. CDR3 nucleotide sequence: TGTGCTAGTGGTTTTGGGGGGTATGAGCAGTTCTTC.

The gene calls are TRBV20-1 and TRBJ1-5, with D possibly matching TRBD1 (6 bases). The germline CDR1 and CDR2 sequences are DFQATT and SNEGSKA (reference sequence). The CDR3 is made up of 17 amino acids. Trimming shortened V by 6 bases and J by 3 bases, and 24 bases separated the two germline ends. The CDR3 loop is CSAPSDRIPWDNQPQHF. In DNA, the CDR3 is TGCAGTGCCCCCTCCGACAGGATACCTTGGGACAATCAGCCCCAGCATTTT.

This clonotype turned up a few times. V usage is TRBV27 and J usage is TRBJ2-1; tentatively, D is TRBD1 or TRBD2 (5 bases each). V was pared by 7 bases and J by 4 bases, with 14 bases between. CDR3 size: 14 residues. Per the germline V gene, CDR1 is MNHEY and CDR2 is SMNVEV (reference sequence). CDR3 sequence (DNA): TGTGCCAGCACCTACGGGACCCCGTACAATGAGCAGTTCTTC. As protein: CASTYGTPYNEQFF.

The chain recombines TRBV20-1 with TRBJ2-1; 9 bases are shared with TRBD2. CDR3 length: 16 amino acids. CDR1 is DFQATT, CDR2 SNEGSKA, per germline (reference sequence). The V segment lost 3 bases and the J segment 1 base; nucleotides outside the gene matches: 7. The chain's CDR3 is CSARDFSGGSYNEQFF. Written as DNA, the CDR3 is TGCAGTGCTAGGGACTTTAGCGGGGGATCCTACAATGAGCAGTTCTTC.

This clonotype has more than one count but fewer than ten. V and J are TRBV6-2 or TRBV6-3 and TRBJ2-2, with a tentative D call TRBD1 (5 bases). The germline gives CDR1 MNHEY, CDR2 SVGEGT. CDR3 length: 14 amino acids. The germline V and J ends were trimmed by 0 bases and 7 bases, with 9 bases remaining between them. CDR3 nucleotides: TGTGCCAGCAGTTACTCGAAACAGGTCGGGGAGCTGTTTTTT. It specifies CASSYSKQVGELFF.

This clonotype was seen at least ten times. The chain links TRBV19 to TRBJ1-5, with unresolved D. The germline V and J ends were trimmed by 6 bases and 0 bases, with 12 bases remaining between them. CDR3 length equals 15 residues. CDR1 and CDR2 from the germline V gene are LNHDA and SQIVND (reference sequence). The CDR3 DNA is TGTGCCAGTAGATACGCGGATTATAGCAATCAGCCCCAGCATTTT. It codes for CASRYADYSNQPQHF.

The chain employs TRBV12-3 or TRBV12-4 and TRBJ1-1; TRBD1 aligns across 9 bases. The CDR3 consists of 16 residues. Trimming at V came to 2 bases and at J to 1 base, leaving 5 bases not matched to a gene. The CDR3 region has the DNA TGTGCCAGCAGTTTATGGGACAGGGAATGGAACACTGAAGCTTTCTTT. This codes for CASSLWDREWNTEAFF.

This clonotype was seen more than once but under ten times. The chain has TRBV6-6 and TRBJ1-6; D remains unclear. Trimming removed 1 base at V and 9 bases at J, with 16 bases between. The CDR3 is 16 residues long. CDR1 is MNHNY and CDR2 is SVGAGI in the germline V gene (reference sequence). The CDR3 nucleotides read TGTGCCAGCAGTTACTATTCGGGCTCCCCCCTTTCACCCCTCCACTTT. Its translation: CASSYYSGSPLSPLHF.

The CDR3 sequence: CSAGTTLGETQYF. The CDR3 DNA is TGCAGTGCTGGGACTACTCTAGGAGAGACCCAGTACTTC. V usage is TRBV20-1 and J usage is TRBJ2-5; 7 bases map to TRBD2. Trimming cost V 5 bases and J 4 bases; bases outside gene matches: 7. Germline V lookup: CDR1 DFQATT, CDR2 SNEGSKA (reference sequence). This CDR3 has 13 amino acids.

For this clonotype: One junction end does not reproduce the germline sequence, and a read error may be involved. The J gene is TRBJ2-3, the V gene TRBV15; 9 bases line up with TRBD1. This CDR3 has 16 residues. The germline gives CDR1 LNHNV, CDR2 YYDKDF (reference sequence). The CDR3 DNA is TGTGTCACCAGCAGCGTCCGGGACAGGGTCACAGATACGCAGTATTTT. It codes for CVTSSVRDRVTDTQYF.

The sample holds a few counts of this clonotype. This chain links TRBV7-6 with TRBJ2-1; 11 bases map to TRBD1. Germline CDR1 SGHVS, CDR2 FNYEAQ. The V segment lost 5 bases and the J segment 7 bases; nucleotides outside the gene matches: 7. This CDR3 comprises 15 residues. The CDR3 sequence: CASSHGQGASNEQFF. The CDR3 bases are TGTGCCAGCAGCCATGGACAGGGGGCATCGAATGAGCAGTTCTTC.

This clonotype occurred many times. V gene TRBV7-8 combines with J gene TRBJ2-2, with a weak D call TRBD2 (6 bases). Trimming pared 4 bases from V and 4 bases from J, leaving 16 bases between. Germline V gene lookup returns CDR1 SGHVS and CDR2 FQNEAQ. The CDR3 covers 16 residues. Written as DNA, the CDR3 is TGTGCCAGCAGCTGGGGACTTCAACCCTTCACCGGGGAGCTGTTTTTT. It encodes CASSWGLQPFTGELFF.

This clonotype appeared a few times. The DNA for the CDR3 is TGCGCCAGCAGCACCCGGGATCCTGAAGTCAATGAGCAGTTCTTC. It encodes CASSTRDPEVNEQFF. The rearrangement links TRBV5-1 to TRBJ2-1; tentatively, D is TRBD2 (5 bases). The CDR3 is 15 amino acids. The V gene's germline CDR1 is SGHRS and CDR2 YFSETQ. V dropped 4 bases and J dropped 6 bases, with 17 bases sitting between them.